These 10 T cell receptor beta chains were all obtained from the same sample, sequenced in a study of cytomegalovirus exposure and HLA in healthy donors. Using immunoSEQ multiplex PCR, the repertoire was profiled, and TCRdb retains in-frame clones only, with some absent. This sample has 80,000 to 100,000 clones, with roughly 93% found just once. The sequencing sample was made of PBMCs. The receptors come from a man younger than 45 in good health and CMV-seronegative.

J is TRBJ2-1 and V is TRBV30, with D unclear. There are 14 residues in the CDR3. The V gene lost 0 bases and the J gene lost 7 bases, with 13 bases spanning the gap. Looked up from germline, CDR1 is GTSNPN and CDR2 is SVGIG (reference sequence). The CDR3 loop reads CAWSVGSVLNEQFF. In DNA form, the CDR3 reads TGTGCCTGGAGTGTCGGCAGCGTTTTAAATGAGCAGTTCTTC.

The genes are TRBV11-2 and TRBJ2-7; no clear D. The CDR3 totals 15 residues. Germline V CDR1 and CDR2: SGHAT, FQNNGV. Trimming removed 1 base from V and 2 bases from J, with 12 bases in between. The CDR3 DNA sequence: TGTGCCAGCAGCTTAGCAGTTTACCTTCCCTACGAGCAGTACTTC. Translated: CASSLAVYLPYEQYF.

This chain connects TRBV10-2 to TRBJ2-1; 7 nucleotides line up with TRBD1. Germline-derived CDR1 and CDR2 are WSHSY and SAAADI. There are 14 residues in the CDR3. With V trimmed by 6 bases and J by 4 bases, 6 bases remained unmatched. The CDR3, as DNA: TGCGCCAGCAGAACACCGGGACAGTACAATGAGCAGTTCTTC. Residues: CASRTPGQYNEQFF.

This chain connects TRBV7-2 to TRBJ2-3; 8 bases agree with TRBD2. J was trimmed by 0 bases and V by 2 bases; bases with no gene match: 13. CDR3 length: 19 residues. The germline V gene encodes CDR1 SGHTA and CDR2 FQGNSA. The CDR3 region has the DNA TGTGCCAGCAGCTTAAGGCGCGCTAGCGGGCAAATTAGCACAGATACGCAGTATTTT. It codes for CASSLRRASGQISTDTQYF.

The chain uses TRBV28 and TRBJ1-3; D possibly corresponds to TRBD1 (5 bases). V lost 7 bases and J lost 7, with 23 bases in between. The germline gives CDR1 MDHEN, CDR2 SYDVKM. This CDR3 has 16 residues. The CDR3 protein is CASISLVGHLTNTIYF. In DNA form, the CDR3 reads TGTGCCAGCATAAGTCTCGTTGGACATCTGACGAACACCATATATTTT.

This rearrangement joins TRBV11-2 to TRBJ2-2; a weak D match, TRBD1 (5 bases). There are 16 residues in the CDR3. Deletions cut 3 bases from V and 1 base from J, with 12 bases between. Germline assignment: CDR1 SGHAT and CDR2 FQNNGV. CDR3 residues: CASSLNGDRNTGELFF. CDR3 nucleotides: TGTGCCAGCAGCTTGAATGGTGACAGGAACACCGGGGAGCTGTTTTTT.

A single count supports this clone. The rearrangement uses TRBV28 and TRBJ2-6, with 7 bases matching TRBD1. After removal of 3 bases from V and 0 bases from J, the junction contained 14 bases not matched to a gene. The CDR3 loop spans 20 amino acids. Germline V gene lookup returns CDR1 MDHEN and CDR2 SYDVKM. The CDR3 DNA follows: TGTGCCAGCAGTTTCCCGACAGGGCTCAGAGGCGACTCTGGGGCCAACGTCCTGACTTTC. This codes for CASSFPTGLRGDSGANVLTF.

This clone was detected only once. The rearrangement links TRBV30 to TRBJ1-4; D possibly corresponds to TRBD1 (5 bases). Per the germline V gene, CDR1 is GTSNPN and CDR2 is SVGIG (reference sequence). CDR3 length equals 18 residues. The V end was cut by 0 bases, the J end by 5 bases, with 22 bases between. The DNA for the CDR3 is TGTGCCTGGAGTGTTCGTTCTATTTTGGGGCGGGGGAATGAAAAACTGTTTTTT. This gives the protein CAWSVRSILGRGNEKLFF.

The chain couples TRBV18 to TRBJ2-3; D perhaps matches TRBD1 (6 bases). The V end was cut by 5 bases, the J end by 0 bases, with 15 bases between. There are 16 residues in the CDR3. Germline V gene data show CDR1 as KGHSH and CDR2 as LQKENI. The CDR3 loop reads CASSGDTSTSTDTQYF. The CDR3 DNA reads as TGTGCCAGCTCAGGGGACACTTCAACTAGCACAGATACGCAGTATTTT.

This sequence joins TRBV5-5 and TRBJ1-1; 7 bases match TRBD1. The germline V gene encodes CDR1 SGHKS and CDR2 YYEKEE (reference sequence). J was trimmed by 4 bases and V by 2 bases; bases with no gene match: 5. The CDR3 has 14 residues. CDR3 sequence reads: CASSLQGHPTEAFF. CDR3 bases: TGTGCCAGCAGCTTACAGGGGCATCCCACTGAAGCTTTCTTT.